This T cell receptor beta chain appears in the sequencing data of a study of T cells in Graves' hyperthyroidism and ophthalmopathy. The study's findings and limits: The model made its ophthalmopathy prediction, and onset followed a median around 6.9 months later.

In germline, CDR1 is KGHDR, CDR2 SFDVKD. The CDR3 sequence is 14 residues long. Trimming pared 4 bases from V and 6 bases from J, leaving 12 bases between. Many counts were recorded for this clonotype. No antigen is known for it. Amplified TCR beta CDR3 regions derived from RNA transcripts. The HTBI primer set served for first-round RT-PCR of the TCR CDR3. Each CDR3 protein gets one entry after TCRdb re-called the multiplex PCR reads with MiXCR. In the table there are approximately 560,000 distinct CDR3 sequences, just over 45% of which are singletons. Patients between 18 and 65 years old had hyperthyroidism, newly diagnosed and lasting under 2 months. Clinical symptoms, serum thyroxine, TRAb, thyroid ultrasound and orbital computed tomography established diagnosis.

This receptor was obtained from a woman in her late teens or twenties with Graves' hyperthyroidism. The source material was peripheral blood or thyroid tissue (not recorded which). The chain is built from TRBV24-1 and TRBJ1-5, with D perhaps matching TRBD1 (5 bases). CDR3 residues: CATSDRVRSQPQHF. DNA for the CDR3: TGTGCCACCAGTGACAGGGTGAGAAGTCAGCCCCAGCATTTT.